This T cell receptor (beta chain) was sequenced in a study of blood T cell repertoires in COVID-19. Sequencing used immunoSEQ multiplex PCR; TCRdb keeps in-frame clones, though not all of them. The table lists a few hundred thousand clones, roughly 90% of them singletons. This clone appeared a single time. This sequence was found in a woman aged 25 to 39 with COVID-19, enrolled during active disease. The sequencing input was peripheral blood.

CDR3 bases: TGTGCCAACTCCGGGACAGCCTACAATGAGCAGTTCTTC. Translated, it gives CANSGTAYNEQFF. The chain combines TRBV2 with TRBJ2-1, with TRBD1 identical over 7 bases. Losses at the gene ends were 10 bases for V and 2 bases for J; bases not matched to a gene: 5. The CDR3 is 13 amino acids. The V gene's germline CDR1 is SNHLY and CDR2 FYNNEI.